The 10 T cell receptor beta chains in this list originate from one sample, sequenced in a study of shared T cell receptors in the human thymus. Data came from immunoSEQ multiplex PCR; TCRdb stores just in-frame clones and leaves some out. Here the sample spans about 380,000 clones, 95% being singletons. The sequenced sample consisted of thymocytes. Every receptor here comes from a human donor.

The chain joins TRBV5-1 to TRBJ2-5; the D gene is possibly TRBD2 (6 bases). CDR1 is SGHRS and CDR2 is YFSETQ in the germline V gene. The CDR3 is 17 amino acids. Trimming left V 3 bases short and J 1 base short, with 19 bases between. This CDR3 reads CASSSIELANLQETQYF. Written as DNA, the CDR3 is TGCGCCAGCAGCTCGATCGAGCTAGCGAACCTCCAAGAGACCCAGTACTTC.

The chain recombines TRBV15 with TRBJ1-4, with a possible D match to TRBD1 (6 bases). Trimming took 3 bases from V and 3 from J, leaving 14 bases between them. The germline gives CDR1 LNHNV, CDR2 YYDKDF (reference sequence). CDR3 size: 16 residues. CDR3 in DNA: TGTGCCACCAGCAGTGCCCAGGGGAAGGCTAATGAAAAACTGTTTTTT. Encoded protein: CATSSAQGKANEKLFF.

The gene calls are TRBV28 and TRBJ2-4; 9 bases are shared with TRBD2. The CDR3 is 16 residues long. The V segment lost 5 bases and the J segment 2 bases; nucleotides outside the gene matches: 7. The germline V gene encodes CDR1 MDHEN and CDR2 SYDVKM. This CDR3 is CASSTRLADSKNIQYF. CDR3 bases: TGTGCCAGCAGTACCCGACTAGCGGACTCCAAAAACATTCAGTACTTC.

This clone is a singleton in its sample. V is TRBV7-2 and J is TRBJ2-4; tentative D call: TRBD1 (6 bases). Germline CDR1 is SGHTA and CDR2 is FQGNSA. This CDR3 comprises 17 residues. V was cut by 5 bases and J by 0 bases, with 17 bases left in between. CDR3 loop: CASSKSPGALAKNIQYF. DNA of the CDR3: TGTGCCAGCAGCAAAAGCCCAGGGGCCCTAGCCAAAAACATTCAGTACTTC.

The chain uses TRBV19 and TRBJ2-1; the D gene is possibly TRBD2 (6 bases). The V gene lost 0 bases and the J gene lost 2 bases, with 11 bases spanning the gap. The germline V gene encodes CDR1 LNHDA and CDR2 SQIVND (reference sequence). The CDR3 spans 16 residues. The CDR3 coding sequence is TGTGCCAGTAGTATAGAGGAGGGCCGGACCTACAATGAGCAGTTCTTC. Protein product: CASSIEEGRTYNEQFF.

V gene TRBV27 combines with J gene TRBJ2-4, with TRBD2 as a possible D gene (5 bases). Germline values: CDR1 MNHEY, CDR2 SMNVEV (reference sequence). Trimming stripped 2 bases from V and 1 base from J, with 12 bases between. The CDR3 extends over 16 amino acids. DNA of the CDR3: TGTGCCAGCAGTTTAGGGCAGCGAGGGGCCAAAAACATTCAGTACTTC. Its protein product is CASSLGQRGAKNIQYF.

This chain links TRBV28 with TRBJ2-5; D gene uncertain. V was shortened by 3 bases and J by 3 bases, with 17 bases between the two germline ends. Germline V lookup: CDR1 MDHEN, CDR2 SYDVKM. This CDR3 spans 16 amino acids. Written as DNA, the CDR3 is TGTGCCAGCAGTTTGCGACCGGGCTCCAAGGAAGAGACCCAGTACTTC. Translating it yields CASSLRPGSKEETQYF.

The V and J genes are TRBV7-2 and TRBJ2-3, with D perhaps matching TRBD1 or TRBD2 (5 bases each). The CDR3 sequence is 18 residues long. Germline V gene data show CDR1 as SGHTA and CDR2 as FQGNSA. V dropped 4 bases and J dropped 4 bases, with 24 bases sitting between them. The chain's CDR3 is CASSSPGASPEGADTQYF. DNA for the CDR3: TGTGCCAGCAGCTCCCCTGGGGCTAGCCCCGAAGGGGCAGATACGCAGTATTTT.

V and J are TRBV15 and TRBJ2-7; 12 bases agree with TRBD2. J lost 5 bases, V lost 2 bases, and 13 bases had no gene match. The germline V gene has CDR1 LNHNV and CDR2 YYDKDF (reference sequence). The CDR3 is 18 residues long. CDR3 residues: CATSRSTSGSQRSHEQYF. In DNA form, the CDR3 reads TGTGCCACCAGCAGATCGACTAGCGGGAGTCAGAGGTCCCACGAGCAGTACTTC.

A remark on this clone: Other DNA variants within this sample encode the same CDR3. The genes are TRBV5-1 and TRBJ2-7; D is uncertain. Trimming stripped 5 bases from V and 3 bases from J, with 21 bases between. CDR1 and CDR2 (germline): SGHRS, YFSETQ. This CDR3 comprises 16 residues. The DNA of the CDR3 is TGCGCCAGCAGTCCCGGCTGGGCAGGCAATCACTACGAGCAGTACTTC. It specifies CASSPGWAGNHYEQYF.